This TCR beta chain came from a study of T-cell reconstitution after alpha-beta-depleted transplantation in children. The V end was cut by 4 bases, the J end by 6 bases, with 7 bases between. CDR1 and CDR2 (germline): LGHDT, YNNKEL (reference sequence). CDR3 length: 11 residues. This clonotype has at least ten counts. It was with unique molecular identifiers that the TCRbeta library was prepared. MiXCR, applied by TCRdb to the PCR reads, yields one record per CDR3 protein. The data show about 230,000 distinct CDR3 sequences, 9% to 10% seen once. This chain links TRBV3-1 with TRBJ2-7, with D unresolved. The sample was PBMCs from the stem cell graft donor, taken from the stem cell graft. The TCR sequence derives from a human donor who donated a stem cell graft to a child with SCID. The CDR3 loop reads CASSRASEQYF. Written as DNA, the CDR3 is TGTGCCAGCAGCCGTGCAAGCGAGCAGTACTTC.